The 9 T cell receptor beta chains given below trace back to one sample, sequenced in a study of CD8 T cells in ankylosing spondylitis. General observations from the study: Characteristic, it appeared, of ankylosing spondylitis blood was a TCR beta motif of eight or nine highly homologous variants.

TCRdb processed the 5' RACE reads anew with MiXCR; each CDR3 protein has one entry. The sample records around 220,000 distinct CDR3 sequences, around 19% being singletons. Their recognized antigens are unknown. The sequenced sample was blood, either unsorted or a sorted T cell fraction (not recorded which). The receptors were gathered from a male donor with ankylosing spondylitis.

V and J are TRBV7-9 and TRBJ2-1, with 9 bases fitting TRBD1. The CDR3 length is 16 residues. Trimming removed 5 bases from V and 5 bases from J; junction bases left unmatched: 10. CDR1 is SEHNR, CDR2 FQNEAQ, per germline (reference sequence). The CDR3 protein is CASSVGTGLGHNEQFF. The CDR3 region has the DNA TGTGCCAGCAGCGTCGGGACAGGGCTAGGGCACAATGAGCAGTTCTTC.

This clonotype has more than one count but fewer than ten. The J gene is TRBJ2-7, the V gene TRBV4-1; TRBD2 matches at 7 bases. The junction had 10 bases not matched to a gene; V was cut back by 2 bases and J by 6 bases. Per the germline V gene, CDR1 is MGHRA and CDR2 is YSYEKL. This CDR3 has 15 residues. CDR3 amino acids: CASSQPREGTGEQYF. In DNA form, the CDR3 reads TGCGCCAGCAGCCAACCTAGGGAGGGGACGGGCGAGCAGTACTTC.

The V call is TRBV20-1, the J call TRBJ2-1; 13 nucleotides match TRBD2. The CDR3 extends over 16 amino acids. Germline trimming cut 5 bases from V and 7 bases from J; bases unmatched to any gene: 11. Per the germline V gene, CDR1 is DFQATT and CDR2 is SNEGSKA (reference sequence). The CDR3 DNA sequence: TGCAGTGCTCTCGGAGCGTGGACTAGCGGGAGTAATGAGCAGTTCTTC. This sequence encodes CSALGAWTSGSNEQFF.

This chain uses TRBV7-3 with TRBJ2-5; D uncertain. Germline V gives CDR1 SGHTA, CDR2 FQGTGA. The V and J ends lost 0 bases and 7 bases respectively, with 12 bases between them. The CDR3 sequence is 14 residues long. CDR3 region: CASSLTGERLTQYF. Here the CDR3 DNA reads TGTGCCAGCAGCTTAACTGGAGAGCGACTGACCCAGTACTTC. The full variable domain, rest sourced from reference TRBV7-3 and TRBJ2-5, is GAGVSQTPSNKVTEKGKYVELRCDPISGHTALYWYRQSLGQGPEFLIYFQGTGAADDSGLPNDRFFAVRPEGSVSTLKIQRTERGDSAVYLCASSLTGERLTQYFGPGTRLLVL.

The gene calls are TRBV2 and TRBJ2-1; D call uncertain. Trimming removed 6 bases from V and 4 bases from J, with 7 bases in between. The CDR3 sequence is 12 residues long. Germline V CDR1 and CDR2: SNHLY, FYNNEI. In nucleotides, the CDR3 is TGTGCCAGCAGCGTGGCTTACAATGAGCAGTTCTTC. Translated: CASSVAYNEQFF. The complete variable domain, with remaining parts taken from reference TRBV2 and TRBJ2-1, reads EPEVTQTPSHQVTQMGQEVILRCVPISNHLYFYWYRQILGQKVEFLVSFYNNEISEKSEIFDDQFSVERPDGSNFTLKIRSTKLEDSAMYFCASSVAYNEQFFGPGTRLTVL.

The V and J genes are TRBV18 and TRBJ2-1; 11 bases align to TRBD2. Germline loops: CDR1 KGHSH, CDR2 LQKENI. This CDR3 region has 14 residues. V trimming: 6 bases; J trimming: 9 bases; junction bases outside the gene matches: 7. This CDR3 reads CASSDTSGSLEQFF. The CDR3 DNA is TGTGCCAGCTCGGACACTAGCGGGAGCCTTGAGCAGTTCTTC. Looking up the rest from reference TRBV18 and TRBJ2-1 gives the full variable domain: NAGVMQNPRHLVRRRGQEARLRCSPMKGHSHVYWYRQLPEEGLKFMVYLQKENIIDESGMPKERFSAEFPKEGPSILRIQQVVRGDSAAYFCASSDTSGSLEQFFGPGTRLTVL.

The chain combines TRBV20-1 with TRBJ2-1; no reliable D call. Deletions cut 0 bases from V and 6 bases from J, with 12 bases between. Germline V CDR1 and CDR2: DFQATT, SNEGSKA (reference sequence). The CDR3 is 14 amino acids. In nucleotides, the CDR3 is TGCAGTGCTAGAGACTTGGCAGGTCTCAATGAGCAGTTCTTC. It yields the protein CSARDLAGLNEQFF.

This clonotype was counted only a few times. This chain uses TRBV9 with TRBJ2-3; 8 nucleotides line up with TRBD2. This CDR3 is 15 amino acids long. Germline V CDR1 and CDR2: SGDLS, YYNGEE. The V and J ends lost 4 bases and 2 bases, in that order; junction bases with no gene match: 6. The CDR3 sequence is CASSPGGEITDTQYF. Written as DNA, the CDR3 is TGTGCCAGCAGCCCGGGGGGGGAGATCACAGATACGCAGTATTTT.

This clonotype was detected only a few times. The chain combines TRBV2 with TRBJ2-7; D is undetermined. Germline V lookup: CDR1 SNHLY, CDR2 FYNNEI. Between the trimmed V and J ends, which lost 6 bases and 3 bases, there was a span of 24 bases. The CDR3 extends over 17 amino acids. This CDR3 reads CASSKAESLTNNYEQYF. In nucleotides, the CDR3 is TGTGCCAGCAGCAAAGCCGAATCCCTAACTAACAACTACGAGCAGTACTTC.